The rows below give T cell receptor beta chains drawn from one sample of a study of blood T cells in healthy people across ages. In TCRdb, the 5' RACE reads were re-called with MiXCR into one record per CDR3 protein. The sample yields around 990,000 distinct CDR3 sequences, 35% to 45% seen once. Sequenced input: blood. These receptors all stem from a man aged 18 to 29 in good health. CDR3s include the opening cysteine and the closing phenylalanine or tryptophan. The D gene is left open where the match is weak. Where a row states a size, it is once, few, many or the class of an expanded clone; other rows omit it.

once | NA | TRBJ1-1 | TRBV6-1 | CATDQTGMNTEAFF | TGTGCCACAGACCAAACAGGGATGAACACTGAAGCTTTCTTT
NA | NA | TRBJ1-2 | TRBV4-2 | CASNQDSNGVFGYTF | TGTGCCAGCAACCAAGATAGTAATGGGGTGTTTGGCTACACCTTC
NA | TRBD1 | TRBJ1-2 | TRBV29-1 | CSVQQGSLGYTF | TGCAGCGTTCAACAGGGGTCCCTCGGCTACACCTTC
NA | TRBD1 | TRBJ1-2 | TRBV25-1 | CASSEHRGATGSYGYTF | TGTGCCAGCAGTGAACACAGGGGTGCCACTGGTAGCTATGGCTACACCTTC
NA | TRBD2 | TRBJ2-1 | TRBV5-1 | CASSLGPTTGTSGRNEQFF | TGCGCCAGCAGCTTGGGCCCTACTACCGGGACTAGCGGGAGAAATGAGCAGTTCTTC
few | NA | TRBJ2-7 | TRBV6-2/TRBV6-3 | CASTHGTNYEQYF | TGTGCCAGCACCCACGGGACGAACTACGAGCAGTACTTC
NA | NA | TRBJ1-1 | TRBV20-1 | CSAREGEWPEAFF | TGCAGTGCTAGAGAGGGGGAATGGCCTGAAGCTTTCTTT
NA | NA | TRBJ1-1 | TRBV5-1 | CASSPGLDTEAFF | TGCGCCAGCAGCCCGGGACTAGACACTGAAGCTTTCTTT
once | TRBD1 | TRBJ2-7 | TRBV6-2/TRBV6-3 | CASSNRDSPYF | TGTGCCAGCAGTAACCGGGACAGCCCGTACTTC
NA | NA | TRBJ1-4 | TRBV4-3 | CASSQDKAGREKLFF | TGCGCCAGCAGCCAAGATAAAGCAGGGCGGGAAAAACTGTTTTTT
NA | NA | TRBJ2-3 | TRBV9 | CASSVGSGEVAQYF | TGTGCCAGCAGCGTAGGAAGCGGCGAGGTGGCGCAGTATTTT
NA | TRBD1 | TRBJ2-1 | TRBV3-1 | CAGSQMTGSRGNEQFF | TGTGCCGGCAGTCAAATGACAGGGTCGAGGGGCAATGAGCAGTTCTTC
NA | TRBD2 | TRBJ2-1 | TRBV7-9 | CASSLVASGTTYNEQFF | TGTGCCAGCAGCTTAGTGGCTAGCGGGACCACCTACAATGAGCAGTTCTTC
NA | NA | TRBJ2-7 | TRBV25-1 | CASSEYSRAGISNEQYF | TGTGCCAGCAGTGAATATTCTAGGGCCGGAATTTCTAATGAGCAGTACTTC
NA | NA | TRBJ2-1 | TRBV12-3/TRBV12-4 | CASSKPTRGPYNEQFF | TGTGCCAGCAGCAAGCCGACAAGAGGCCCCTACAATGAGCAGTTCTTC
NA | TRBD2 | TRBJ2-3 | TRBV4-1 | CASSQEASSGLDTDTQYF | TGCGCCAGCAGCCAAGAGGCCTCTAGCGGGCTGGACACAGATACGCAGTATTTT
NA | NA | TRBJ2-7 | TRBV9 | CASSVQVLQDEQYF | TGTGCCAGCAGCGTGCAGGTACTTCAGGACGAGCAGTACTTC
NA | NA | TRBJ1-2 | TRBV7-2 | CASSDLGSNYGYTF | TGTGCCAGCAGCGACTTAGGTAGTAACTATGGCTACACCTTC
once | NA | TRBJ2-7 | TRBV7-9 | CASSLVQIYNEQYF | TGTGCCAGCAGCTTAGTTCAGATCTACAATGAGCAGTACTTC
NA | NA | TRBJ2-2 | TRBV7-2 | CASSLGQTGELFF | TGTGCCAGCAGCTTAGGTCAGACCGGGGAGCTGTTTTTT
many | NA | TRBJ1-5 | TRBV12-3/TRBV12-4 | CASTPTGNQPQHF | TGTGCCAGCACCCCGACCGGCAATCAGCCCCAGCATTTT
NA | NA | TRBJ1-5 | TRBV7-9 | CASSSVDANQPQHF | TGTGCCAGCAGCTCGGTGGACGCCAATCAGCCCCAGCATTTT
NA | NA | TRBJ1-1 | TRBV29-1 | CSVEVGAGNTEAFF | TGCAGCGTTGAGGTCGGGGCGGGGAACACTGAAGCTTTCTTT
NA | NA | TRBJ2-3 | TRBV30 | CAGVQGDTQYF | TGTGCCGGGGTACAGGGAGATACGCAGTATTTT
NA | TRBD1 | TRBJ2-3 | TRBV6-1 | CASSEQRTGSTDTQYF | TGTGCCAGCAGTGAACAGCGGACAGGAAGCACAGATACGCAGTATTTT
NA | NA | TRBJ2-1 | TRBV7-9 | CASSSPGTPRPYNEQFF | TGTGCCAGCAGCTCCCCCGGGACACCCAGGCCCTACAATGAGCAGTTCTTC
NA | NA | TRBJ2-5 | TRBV9 | CASSFRLGQETQYF | TGTGCCAGCAGCTTTCGGCTCGGGCAAGAGACCCAGTACTTC
NA | NA | TRBJ2-2 | TRBV12-3/TRBV12-4 | CASSFVIGELFF | TGTGCCAGCAGTTTTGTAATCGGGGAGCTGTTTTTT
medium-sized | NA | TRBJ2-3 | TRBV12-3/TRBV12-4 | CASSLSAAADTQYF | TGTGCCAGCAGTCTCTCCGCGGCGGCAGATACGCAGTATTTT
NA | NA | TRBJ2-3 | TRBV7-2 | CASSLEGNTDTQYF | TGTGCCAGCAGCTTAGAGGGAAACACAGATACGCAGTATTTT
NA | TRBD1 | TRBJ2-7 | TRBV4-1 | CASSQPTDRGNSYEQYF | TGCGCCAGCAGCCAACCCACGGACAGGGGTAACTCCTACGAGCAGTACTTC
NA | TRBD1 | TRBJ1-4 | TRBV10-3 | CASRDRDNEKLFF | TGTGCCTCGAGGGACAGGGATAATGAAAAGCTGTTTTTT
NA | NA | TRBJ1-1 | TRBV20-1 | CSARSSLGSPYEAFF | TGCAGTGCTAGAAGTTCACTCGGTAGTCCGTATGAAGCTTTCTTT
many | TRBD2 | TRBJ2-3 | TRBV9 | CASSTSLAGAYTDTQYF | TGTGCCAGCAGCACCTCGCTAGCGGGGGCCTACACAGATACGCAGTATTTT
few | NA | TRBJ1-1 | TRBV6-5 | CASRPAANTEAFF | TGTGCCAGCAGGCCGGCGGCGAACACTGAAGCTTTCTTT
NA | NA | TRBJ1-5 | TRBV7-2 | CANSPVLNNQPQHF | TGTGCCAACAGCCCGGTCTTAAATAATCAGCCCCAGCATTTT
few | NA | TRBJ2-7 | TRBV11-1 | CASSLAKGAYEQYF | TGTGCCAGCAGCTTAGCCAAGGGCGCCTACGAGCAGTACTTC
many | NA | TRBJ2-3 | TRBV2 | CASSSRIADTQYF | TGTGCCAGCAGTTCAAGGATCGCAGATACGCAGTATTTT
NA | NA | TRBJ2-1 | TRBV7-2 | CASSFGGVSNNEQFF | TGTGCCAGCAGCTTCGGCGGGGTATCGAACAATGAGCAGTTCTTC
NA | NA | TRBJ2-6 | TRBV12-3/TRBV12-4 | CASSKGRGGGWAGANVLTF | TGTGCCAGCAGTAAGGGAAGAGGAGGGGGCTGGGCTGGGGCCAACGTCCTGACTTTC
NA | NA | TRBJ2-7 | TRBV20-1 | CSAQGSTRDSEQYF | TGCAGTGCCCAGGGGTCGACTAGGGATAGCGAGCAGTACTTC
NA | NA | TRBJ1-4 | TRBV2 | CASGKGNEKLFF | TGTGCCAGCGGTAAGGGGAATGAAAAACTGTTTTTT